The sequence of this TCR beta chain was determined in a study of blood T cell repertoires in COVID-19. Study overall: Collection of acute and convalescent COVID-19 samples took place in the United States, Italy and Spain.

The CDR3 extends over 13 amino acids. Germline V gene data show CDR1 as SGHAT and CDR2 as FQNNGV. The junction had 13 bases not matched to a gene; V was cut back by 4 bases and J by 14 bases. Generated by immunoSEQ multiplex PCR, the TCRdb table keeps only in-frame clones and is missing some. The sample yields 100,000 or so clones, about 88% seen once. The receptor was derived from a woman in her sixties or seventies with acute or convalescent COVID-19. The V gene is TRBV11-2, the J gene TRBJ1-2; 7 bases match TRBD1. The sequencing sample was made of peripheral blood. The CDR3: CASSSQGGLSRTF. CDR3 nucleotides: TGTGCCAGCAGCTCGCAGGGGGGTTTGTCTAGGACCTTC.